This T cell receptor (beta chain) was observed in a study of T-cell memory formation after mild COVID-19. The CDR3 is made up of 17 amino acids. CDR1 and CDR2 (germline): SGHRS, YFSETQ. V lost 4 bases, J lost 1 base, and 20 bases lay in between. This clonotype has more than one count but fewer than ten. TCRdb re-called the 5' RACE reads with MiXCR, one entry per CDR3 protein. The data contain 350,000 to 400,000 distinct CDR3 sequences, around an eighth of them singletons. This receptor was taken from a man younger than 35 who had mild COVID-19 (a few samples of this study predate the infection). Cell type and time point are not known. This chain joins TRBV5-1 and TRBJ1-1, with no clear D. Material for sequencing was PBMCs or a T cell subset sorted from them (not recorded which). DNA for the CDR3: TGCGCCAGCAGCCCGACACCAAACCCCTTGACGAACACTGAAGCTTTCTTT. Its translation: CASSPTPNPLTNTEAFF.